This T cell receptor (beta chain) derives from a study of blood T cell repertoires in COVID-19. Turning to the study itself: Samples came from the United States, Italy and Spain, spanning acute and convalescent COVID-19.

Under the authors' procedure: Quantification of nucleated cells was approximated via reference gene primer amplification. Some clones are missing from TCRdb's copy, which holds only in-frame ones; the method was immunoSEQ multiplex PCR. The D gene and trimming were derived from the DNA, and the V and J assignments and clone size from that table. Among about 180,000 clones, 82% were seen once, and the ten largest hold 15% to 20%. Cohorts were determined from participant-reported clinical history. This clone was detected ten times or more. After removal of 5 bases from V and 6 bases from J, the junction contained 5 bases not matched to a gene. This CDR3 comprises 13 residues. Germline lookup yields CDR1 MNHEY and CDR2 SVGAGI.

The sequence was collected from a man aged 55 to 69 who had recovered from COVID-19. The chain carries TRBV6-5 and TRBJ2-5; TRBD1 matches at 8 bases. The sample comprised PBMCs or T cells enriched from blood (not recorded which). The CDR3 region has the DNA TGTGCCAGCAGTCCAGGGGGCGCGAAGACCCAGTACTTC. Protein sequence: CASSPGGAKTQYF.